A single sample is the source of the 21 T cell receptor beta chains below, sequenced in a study of control samples from healthy donors and cancer patients. Some clones are missing from TCRdb's copy, which holds only in-frame ones; the method was immunoSEQ multiplex PCR. This table holds about 110,000 clones, around 88% found once. Specimen: blood. The receptors were gathered from a woman in her fifties or sixties in good health.

The chain carries TRBV18 and TRBJ2-1; weak D call: TRBD2 (6 bases). CDR3 size: 15 residues. The germline gives CDR1 KGHSH, CDR2 LQKENI. V lost 0 bases, J lost 4 bases, and 10 bases lay in between. The CDR3 DNA follows: TGTGCCAGCTCACCACCTAGCGGAACATACAATGAGCAGTTCTTC. This encodes CASSPPSGTYNEQFF.

This sequence joins TRBV7-2 and TRBJ1-2; D remains unclear. V was shortened by 5 bases and J by 2 bases, with 15 bases between the two germline ends. Germline CDR1 and CDR2: SGHTA and FQGNSA. CDR3 length: 15 amino acids. The DNA for the CDR3 is TGTGCCAGCAGCCAGTTGGGGAGGGCCAACTATGGCTACACCTTC. It encodes CASSQLGRANYGYTF.

The V and J genes are TRBV19 and TRBJ2-2; D remains ambiguous. Germline CDR1 is LNHDA and CDR2 is SQIVND (reference sequence). V was clipped by 5 bases and J by 8 bases, with 18 bases between them. The CDR3 length is 15 residues. CDR3 loop: CASSAHVNRNGELFF. The CDR3 nucleotides read TGTGCCAGTAGTGCCCATGTTAACCGCAATGGGGAGCTGTTTTTT.

The gene calls are TRBV5-6 and TRBJ1-3; D is unresolved. The CDR3 spans 16 residues. Germline CDR1 is SGHDT and CDR2 is YYEEEE. V was pared by 1 base and J by 3 bases, with 14 bases between. This CDR3 is CASSLLLPGSGNTIYF. CDR3 nucleotide sequence: TGTGCCAGCAGCTTGCTACTGCCGGGAAGTGGAAACACCATATATTTT.

The CDR3 here is CASRLDRGPTGELFF. CDR3 coding DNA: TGTGCCAGTAGGTTGGACAGGGGCCCCACCGGGGAGCTGTTTTTT. The rearrangement uses TRBV19 and TRBJ2-2, with 9 positions matching TRBD1. The CDR3 length is 15 residues. V was clipped by 6 bases and J by 4 bases; unmatched bases: 6. Germline CDR1 and CDR2: LNHDA and SQIVND (reference sequence).

V and J are TRBV6-2 or TRBV6-3 and TRBJ1-2; D unresolved. V was clipped by 0 bases and J by 7 bases, with 9 bases between them. Germline V lookup: CDR1 MNHEY, CDR2 SVGEGT. CDR3 length equals 13 residues. The CDR3 DNA sequence: TGTGCCAGCAGTTACTCGAGCAGGATTGGCTACACCTTC. Translation: CASSYSSRIGYTF.

CDR3: CASSYGSGQGTDTQYF. CDR3 DNA sequence: TGTGCCAGCAGTTACGGCTCGGGACAGGGGACAGATACGCAGTATTTT. The chain is built from TRBV7-3 and TRBJ2-3; TRBD1 matches at 10 bases. Looked up from germline, CDR1 is SGHTA and CDR2 is FQGTGA. The trim removed 6 bases at V and 3 bases at J, leaving 9 bases unmatched. The CDR3 consists of 16 residues. Filled out from reference TRBV7-3 and TRBJ2-3, the complete variable domain reads GAGVSQTPSNKVTEKGKYVELRCDPISGHTALYWYRQSLGQGPEFLIYFQGTGAADDSGLPNDRFFAVRPEGSVSTLKIQRTERGDSAVYLCASSYGSGQGTDTQYFGPGTRLTVL.

This rearrangement joins TRBV27 to TRBJ1-2, with D unclear. This CDR3 contains 16 residues. Germline assignment: CDR1 MNHEY and CDR2 SMNVEV (reference sequence). V shed 0 bases and J shed 8 bases, with 19 bases lying between them. The DNA for the CDR3 is TGTGCCAGCAGTTTATCGGATAGCGGTACGACGTTCGGCTACACCTTC. It encodes CASSLSDSGTTFGYTF.

The chain couples TRBV5-8 to TRBJ2-7; tentative D call: TRBD2 (5 bases). The CDR3 totals 14 residues. Per germline, CDR1 SGHTS and CDR2 YDEGEE. V was pared by 3 bases and J by 2 bases, with 12 bases between. The CDR3 DNA is TGTGCCAGCAGCTCCACGGGGTCAACCTACGAGCAGTACGTC. The encoded protein is CASSSTGSTYEQYV.

This chain's CDR3 is CASSQKQGSGTDTQYF. CDR3 DNA sequence: TGCGCCAGCAGTCAAAAACAGGGGTCGGGCACAGATACGCAGTATTTT. The chain uses TRBV4-3 and TRBJ2-3, with TRBD1 matching over 7 bases. V dropped 6 bases and J dropped 1; count of bases not matched to a gene: 10. Germline CDR1 and CDR2: LGHNA and YSLEER. This CDR3 is 16 amino acids long.

The chain carries TRBV11-1 and TRBJ2-2; possibly TRBD1 for D (6 bases). CDR1 is SGHAT and CDR2 is FQDESV in the germline V gene (reference sequence). The V end was cut by 4 bases, the J end by 5 bases, with 8 bases between. CDR3 length: 13 amino acids. CDR3 residues: CASSSTGTGELFF. CDR3 DNA: TGTGCCAGCAGCTCCACAGGGACCGGGGAGCTGTTTTTT.

This sequence joins TRBV14 and TRBJ2-1, with TRBD1 identical over 10 bases. The germline V gene has CDR1 SGHDN and CDR2 FVKESK. The CDR3 is 15 amino acids. Trimming removed 5 bases from V and 7 bases from J; junction bases left unmatched: 8. The CDR3 sequence is CASSDRGPPENEQFF. The CDR3 DNA follows: TGTGCCAGCAGCGACAGGGGGCCTCCCGAGAATGAGCAGTTCTTC.

The chain joins TRBV6-2 or TRBV6-3 to TRBJ1-2; D uncertain. Trimming shortened V by 5 bases and J by 5 bases, and 15 bases separated the two germline ends. This CDR3 has 14 residues. Germline V gene data show CDR1 as MNHEY and CDR2 as SVGEGT. DNA of the CDR3: TGTGCCAGCAGTCCCCCCGGGTGGAGGTATGGCTACACCTTC. Protein sequence: CASSPPGWRYGYTF.

The gene calls are TRBV19 and TRBJ2-1; the D is unclear. Germline CDR1 reads LNHDA; CDR2 reads SQIVND (reference sequence). The CDR3 is 14 amino acids. CDR3 coding DNA: TGTGCTATCAGACGGACCATCACAGATGCTGAGCAGTTCTTC. Translating gives CAIRRTITDAEQFF.

The chain links TRBV7-6 to TRBJ2-3; D gene unclear. The CDR3 has 11 amino acids. The V and J ends lost 2 bases and 8 bases respectively, with 5 bases between them. The germline gives CDR1 SGHVS, CDR2 FNYEAQ. The CDR3 loop reads CASSLTGTQYF. The CDR3 DNA sequence: TGTGCCAGCAGCTTAACTGGTACGCAGTATTTT.

The chain is built from TRBV24-1 and TRBJ2-7, with D perhaps matching TRBD1 (6 bases). Trimming stripped 3 bases from V and 9 bases from J, with 8 bases between. The CDR3 is 11 amino acids. CDR1 is KGHDR, CDR2 SFDVKD, per germline. The CDR3 is CATSDGTRQYF. In nucleotides, the CDR3 is TGTGCCACCAGTGATGGGACACGGCAGTACTTC.

J is TRBJ1-4 and V is TRBV9; D uncertain. The CDR3 spans 16 residues. Trimming took off 1 base at V and 4 bases at J, with 14 bases between the two ends. Germline lookup yields CDR1 SGDLS and CDR2 YYNGEE. CDR3 region: CASSVYGNPDNEKLFF. The CDR3 DNA reads as TGTGCCAGCAGCGTATACGGGAACCCCGATAATGAAAAACTGTTTTTT.

This clone rates as medium-sized. The gene calls are TRBV5-4 and TRBJ2-7; 11 bases are shared with TRBD2. Germline V gene data show CDR1 as SGHNT and CDR2 as YYREEE (reference sequence). The CDR3 is 14 residues long. The V and J ends lost 2 bases and 10 bases, in that order; junction bases with no gene match: 8. The CDR3 loop reads CASSFGTSGLFQYV. CDR3 bases: TGTGCCAGCAGCTTCGGGACTAGCGGCCTTTTCCAGTACGTC.

This clone has a single count. V is TRBV7-9 and J is TRBJ2-6; no firm D call. Germline V gene lookup returns CDR1 SEHNR and CDR2 FQNEAQ (reference sequence). Trimming left V 3 bases short and J 4 bases short, with 10 bases between. The CDR3 extends over 15 amino acids. CDR3 nucleotides: TGTGCCAGCAGCTTCCGAGACGGCGGGGCCAACGTCCTGACTTTC. Protein sequence: CASSFRDGGANVLTF.

V is TRBV6-2 or TRBV6-3 and J is TRBJ2-7, with TRBD2 as a possible D gene (5 bases). V lost 5 bases and J 0 bases, leaving 8 bases between the germline ends. CDR3 length: 13 amino acids. Germline assignment: CDR1 MNHEY and CDR2 SVGEGT. For the CDR3, the DNA is TGTGCCAGCAGTACCGGACTCTCCTACGAGCAGTACTTC. As protein: CASSTGLSYEQYF.

The CDR3 DNA follows: TGTGCCAGCAGCTCCGACAGTTCCTACGAGCAGTACGTC. It is translated as CASSSDSSYEQYV. V and J are TRBV5-5 and TRBJ2-7, with D possibly matching TRBD1 (5 bases). CDR3 length: 13 residues. The ends were cut back, 3 bases at V and 1 base at J, with 8 bases in the middle. Germline values: CDR1 SGHKS, CDR2 YYEKEE (reference sequence).